A selection of T cell receptor beta chains follows, all from one sample in a study of vaccination effects on CD4 cells after COVID-19. Method: immunoSEQ multiplex PCR; TCRdb's copy keeps in-frame clones and lacks some. The sample includes some 40,000 clones, roughly four fifths seen only once; the top ten take just under 2%. These receptors have no known antigen. Sequencing was performed on CD4+ T cells from PBMCs cultured with HCoV-NL63 spike peptides, taken after COVID-19 vaccination. The receptor source for this set is a human donor who received a COVID-19 vaccine. Some clones in this sample may be carry-over from other donors' samples. Both conserved end residues are part of each CDR3. D genes are given only for firm matches. The listing skips clone size in some rows; elsewhere it reads once, few, many or a size class.

v_gene	j_gene	d_gene	len	abundance	CDR3aa	CDR3nt
TRBV9	TRBJ2-3	.	15	once	CASSMTGGPGDTQYF	TGTGCCAGCAGCATGACCGGGGGCCCCGGGGATACGCAGTATTTT
TRBV3-1/TRBV3-2	TRBJ2-7	.	13	.	CASSQDDRGQRYF	TGTGCCAGCAGCCAAGACGACCGGGGGCAAAGGTACTTC
TRBV14	TRBJ1-6	.	14	.	CASSQVGNSSPLHF	TGTGCCAGCAGCCAAGTGGGGAATAGTTCACCCCTCCACTTT
TRBV11-2	TRBJ2-1	TRBD2	17	.	CASSLRLAGAPGNEQFF	TGTGCCAGCAGCTTAAGACTAGCGGGGGCCCCAGGCAATGAGCAGTTCTTC
TRBV30	TRBJ1-2	TRBD1	14	.	CAWGLDRLGYGYTF	TGTGCCTGGGGGCTGGACAGGTTGGGCTATGGCTACACCTTC
TRBV5-1	TRBJ1-2	TRBD1	16	.	CASSSTIGQGDYGYTF	TGCGCCAGCAGCAGCACTATCGGACAGGGAGACTATGGCTACACCTTC
TRBV5-1	TRBJ1-3	.	16	.	CASSPEVGLGGNTIYF	TGCGCCAGCAGCCCGGAGGTGGGGTTAGGTGGAAACACCATATATTTT
TRBV9	TRBJ1-1	.	14	.	CASSGSGRWTEAFF	TGTGCCAGCAGCGGTTCCGGGCGATGGACTGAAGCTTTCTTT
TRBV24-1	TRBJ1-2	.	12	.	CATSDFGYGYTF	TGTGCCACCAGTGATTTTGGCTATGGCTACACCTTC
TRBV4-3	TRBJ1-2	.	14	.	CASSPRHGLDGYTF	TGCGCCAGCAGCCCGCGGCATGGTTTGGATGGCTACACCTTC
TRBV18	TRBJ2-3	TRBD1	14	once	CASSVGGMADTQYF	TGTGCCAGCTCAGTAGGGGGCATGGCAGATACGCAGTATTTT
TRBV5-4	TRBJ2-1	TRBD2	18	.	CASSDPGLAGGGVDEQFF	TGTGCCAGCAGCGATCCGGGACTAGCGGGGGGGGGAGTGGATGAGCAGTTCTTC
TRBV5-1	TRBJ2-3	TRBD2	16	.	CASSSRSSGVTDTQYF	TGCGCCAGCAGCTCCCGAAGTAGCGGGGTAACAGATACGCAGTATTTT
TRBV20-1	TRBJ1-2	TRBD1	13	.	CSASRQGATGYTF	TGCAGTGCTAGTCGGCAGGGGGCGACAGGCTACACCTTC
TRBV7-2	TRBJ1-3	.	15	once	CASSRRQSSGNTIYF	TGTGCCAGCAGCCGTAGACAGTCCTCTGGAAACACCATATATTTT
TRBV14	TRBJ1-4	.	13	once	CASSQGRAEKLFF	TGTGCCAGCAGCCAAGGCCGAGCCGAAAAACTGTTTTTT
TRBV24-1	TRBJ2-3	TRBD2	18	.	CATSDPARTSGGKDTQYF	TGTGCCACCAGTGATCCCGCCAGGACTAGCGGGGGGAAGGATACGCAGTATTTT
TRBV19	TRBJ1-1	.	9	.	CASSAEAFF	TGTGCCAGTAGCGCTGAAGCTTTCTTT
TRBV5-4	TRBJ2-3	TRBD2	15	.	CASSPMGGGPDTQYF	TGTGCCAGCAGCCCGATGGGGGGGGGTCCGGATACGCAGTATTTT
TRBV5-1	TRBJ2-3	TRBD1	17	.	CASSLGGFTGATDTQYF	TGCGCCAGCAGCCTCGGAGGATTCACAGGGGCTACAGATACGCAGTATTTT
TRBV27	TRBJ1-2	TRBD1	17	.	CASSPQLGQVLNYGYTF	TGTGCCAGCAGTCCACAACTCGGACAGGTACTAAACTATGGCTACACCTTC
TRBV28	TRBJ1-6	.	12	.	CASSSQNSPLHF	TGTGCCAGCAGTTCCCAAAATTCACCCCTCCACTTT
TRBV5-5	TRBJ1-2	.	14	few	CASSLEPNNYGYTF	TGTGCCAGCAGCTTAGAGCCAAATAACTATGGCTACACCTTC
TRBV28	TRBJ1-2	.	15	.	CASSLSEATMGGYTF	TGTGCCAGCAGTTTATCTGAGGCAACGATGGGTGGCTACACCTTC
TRBV6-1	TRBJ2-2	TRBD2	15	.	CASSEVGGGIGELFF	TGTGCCAGCAGTGAAGTCGGGGGGGGTATCGGGGAGCTGTTTTTT
TRBV6-2/TRBV6-3	TRBJ2-1	.	16	.	CASSKYDGDVNNEQFF	TGTGCCAGCAGCAAGTACGATGGAGACGTTAACAATGAGCAGTTCTTC
TRBV6-5	TRBJ1-1	.	15	.	CASSKGGSGNTEAFF	TGTGCCAGCAGCAAGGGGGGGTCAGGGAACACTGAAGCTTTCTTT
TRBV18	TRBJ2-5	.	14	.	CASSPNSGRETQYF	TGTGCCAGCTCACCAAATTCAGGGCGAGAGACCCAGTACTTC
TRBV6-5	TRBJ1-3	.	15	.	CASSPDRSSGNTIYF	TGTGCCAGCAGTCCTGACAGGAGCTCTGGAAACACCATATATTTT
TRBV5-4	TRBJ2-2	TRBD2	16	.	CASSSGLAGNTGELFF	TGTGCCAGCAGCTCCGGACTAGCGGGGAACACCGGGGAGCTGTTTTTT
TRBV18	TRBJ1-3	TRBD1	16	.	CASSPNRGSTGNTIYF	TGTGCCAGCTCACCAAACAGGGGTTCGACTGGAAACACCATATATTTT
TRBV3-1/TRBV3-2	TRBJ2-5	.	14	.	CASSQPGLGETQYF	TGTGCCAGCAGCCAGCCGGGACTTGGGGAGACCCAGTACTTC
TRBV5-1	TRBJ1-1	.	15	.	CASSSLGTENTEAFF	TGCGCCAGCAGCAGCCTAGGGACGGAGAACACTGAAGCTTTCTTT
TRBV30	TRBJ2-3	TRBD2	14	few	CAWRGLARGNTQYF	TGTGCCTGGAGGGGACTAGCAAGAGGGAATACGCAGTATTTT
TRBV4-1	TRBJ1-1	.	13	.	CASNPLGGGKAFF	TGCGCCAGCAACCCCTTGGGGGGCGGGAAAGCTTTCTTT
TRBV5-1	TRBJ2-2	.	14	.	CASSLDTNTGELFF	TGCGCCAGCAGCTTGGACACCAACACCGGGGAGCTGTTTTTT
TRBV5-1	TRBJ2-1	TRBD1	13	.	CASSLGQGNEQFF	TGCGCCAGCAGCTTGGGACAGGGCAATGAGCAGTTCTTC
TRBV19	TRBJ1-5	.	17	.	CASSHDAGALFDQPQHF	TGTGCCAGTAGTCATGATGCCGGGGCCCTTTTCGATCAGCCCCAGCATTTT
TRBV7-9	TRBJ2-2	TRBD1	14	.	CASGGQGDTGELFF	TGTGCCAGCGGGGGACAGGGGGACACCGGGGAGCTGTTTTTT
TRBV30	TRBJ1-4	TRBD1	12	.	CACSRGREKLFF	TGTGCCTGTAGCAGGGGGCGTGAAAAACTGTTTTTT
TRBV7-2	TRBJ2-5	.	14	.	CASSSLRHVPDQYF	TGTGCCAGCAGCTCCTTAAGACACGTACCAGACCAGTACTTC
TRBV2	TRBJ2-2	.	15	.	CASTRTREVTGELFF	TGTGCCAGCACACGGACCAGGGAGGTCACCGGGGAGCTGTTTTTT
TRBV19	TRBJ1-1	.	14	few	CASRVQRMNTEAFF	TGTGCCAGTAGGGTACAGAGGATGAACACTGAAGCTTTCTTT
TRBV3-1/TRBV3-2	TRBJ2-2	TRBD2	18	.	CASSQGLRTSGFAGELFF	TGTGCCAGCAGCCAAGGATTAAGGACTAGCGGTTTCGCCGGGGAGCTGTTTTTT
TRBV24-1	TRBJ2-2	.	11	.	CATSWTGELFF	TGTGCCACCAGTTGGACCGGGGAGCTGTTTTTT
TRBV5-4	TRBJ2-1	.	14	few	CASSMLIASSEQFF	TGTGCCAGCAGCATGCTCATCGCGTCGTCAGAGCAGTTCTTC
TRBV30	TRBJ1-4	TRBD1	13	.	CAWSLGQGEKLFF	TGTGCCTGGAGTCTGGGACAGGGGGAAAAACTGTTTTTT
TRBV4-1	TRBJ1-1	.	13	.	CASSQEERTEAFF	TGCGCCAGCAGCCAAGAGGAACGAACTGAAGCTTTCTTT
TRBV7-3	TRBJ1-1	.	15	.	CASSFSGEGVTEAFF	TGTGCCAGCAGCTTCTCAGGGGAGGGGGTGACTGAAGCTTTCTTT
TRBV6-2/TRBV6-3	TRBJ2-1	TRBD2	17	.	CASSYHASGGLYNEQFF	TGTGCCAGCAGTTACCACGCTAGCGGGGGCCTCTACAATGAGCAGTTCTTC
TRBV11-3	TRBJ2-1	.	12	.	CASSRRQSEQFF	TGTGCCAGCAGCCGGAGACAGTCTGAGCAGTTCTTC
TRBV19	TRBJ1-1	.	15	.	CASSPGTLLNTEAFF	TGTGCCAGTAGTCCCGGGACACTCTTGAACACTGAAGCTTTCTTT